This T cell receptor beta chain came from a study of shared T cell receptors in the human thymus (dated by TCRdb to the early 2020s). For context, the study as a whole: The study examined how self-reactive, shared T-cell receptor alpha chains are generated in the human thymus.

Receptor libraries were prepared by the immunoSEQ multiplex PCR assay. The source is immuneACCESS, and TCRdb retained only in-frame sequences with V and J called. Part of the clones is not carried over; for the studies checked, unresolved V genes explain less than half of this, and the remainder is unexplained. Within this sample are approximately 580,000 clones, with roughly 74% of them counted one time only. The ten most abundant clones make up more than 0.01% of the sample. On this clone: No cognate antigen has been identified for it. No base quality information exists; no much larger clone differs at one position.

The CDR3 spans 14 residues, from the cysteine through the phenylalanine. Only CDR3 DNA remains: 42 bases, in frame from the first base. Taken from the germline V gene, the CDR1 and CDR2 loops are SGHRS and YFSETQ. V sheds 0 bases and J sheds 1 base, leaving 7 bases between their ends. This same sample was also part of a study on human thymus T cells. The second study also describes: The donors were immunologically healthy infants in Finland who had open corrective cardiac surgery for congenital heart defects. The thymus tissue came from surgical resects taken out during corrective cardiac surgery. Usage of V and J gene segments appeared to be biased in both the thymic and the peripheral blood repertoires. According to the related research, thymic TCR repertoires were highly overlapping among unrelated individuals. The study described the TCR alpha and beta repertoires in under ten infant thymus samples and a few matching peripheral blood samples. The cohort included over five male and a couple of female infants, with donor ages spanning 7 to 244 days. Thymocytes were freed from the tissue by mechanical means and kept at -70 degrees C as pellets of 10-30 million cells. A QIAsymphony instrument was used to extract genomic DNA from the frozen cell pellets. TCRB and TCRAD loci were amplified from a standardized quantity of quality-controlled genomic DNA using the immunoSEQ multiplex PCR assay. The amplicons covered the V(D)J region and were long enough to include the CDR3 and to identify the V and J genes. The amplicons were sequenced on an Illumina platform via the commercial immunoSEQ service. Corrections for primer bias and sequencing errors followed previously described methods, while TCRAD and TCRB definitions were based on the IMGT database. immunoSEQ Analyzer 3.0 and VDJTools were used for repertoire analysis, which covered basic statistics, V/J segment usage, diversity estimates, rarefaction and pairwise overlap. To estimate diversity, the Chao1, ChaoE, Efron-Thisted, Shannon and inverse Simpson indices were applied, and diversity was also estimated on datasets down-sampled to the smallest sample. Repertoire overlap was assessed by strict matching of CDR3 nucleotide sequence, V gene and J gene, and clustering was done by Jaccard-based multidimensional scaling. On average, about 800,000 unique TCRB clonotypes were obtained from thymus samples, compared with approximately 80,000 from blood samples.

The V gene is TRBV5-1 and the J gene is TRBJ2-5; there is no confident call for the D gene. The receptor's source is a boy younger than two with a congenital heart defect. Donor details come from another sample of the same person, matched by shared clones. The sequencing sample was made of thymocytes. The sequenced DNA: TGCGCCAGCAGCTTGGGACATCTCCAAGAGACCCAGTACTTC. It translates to CASSLGHLQETQYF.